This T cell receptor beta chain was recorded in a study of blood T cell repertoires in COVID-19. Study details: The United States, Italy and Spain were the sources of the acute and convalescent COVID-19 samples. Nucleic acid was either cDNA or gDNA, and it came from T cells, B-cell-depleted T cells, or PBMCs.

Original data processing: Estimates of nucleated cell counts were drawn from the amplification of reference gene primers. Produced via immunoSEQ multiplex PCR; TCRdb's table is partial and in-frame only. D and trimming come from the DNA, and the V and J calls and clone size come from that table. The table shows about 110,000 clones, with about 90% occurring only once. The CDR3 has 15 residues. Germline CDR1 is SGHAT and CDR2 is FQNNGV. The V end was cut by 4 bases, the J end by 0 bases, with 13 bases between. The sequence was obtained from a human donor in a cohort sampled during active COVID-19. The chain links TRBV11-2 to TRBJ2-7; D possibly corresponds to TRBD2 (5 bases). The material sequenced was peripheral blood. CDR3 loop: CASSSDWASSYEQYF. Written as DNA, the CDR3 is TGTGCCAGCAGCTCGGACTGGGCCAGCTCCTACGAGCAGTACTTC.